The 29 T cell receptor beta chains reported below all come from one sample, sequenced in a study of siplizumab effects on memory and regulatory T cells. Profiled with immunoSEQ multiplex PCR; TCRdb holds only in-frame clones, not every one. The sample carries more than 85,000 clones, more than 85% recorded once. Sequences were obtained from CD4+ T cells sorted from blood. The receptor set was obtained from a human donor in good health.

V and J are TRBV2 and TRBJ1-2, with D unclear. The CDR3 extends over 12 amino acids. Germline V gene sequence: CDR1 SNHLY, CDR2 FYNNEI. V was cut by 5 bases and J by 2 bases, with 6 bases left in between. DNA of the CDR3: TGTGCCAGCAGTTCAGAGAACTATGGCTACACCTTC. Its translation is CASSSENYGYTF.

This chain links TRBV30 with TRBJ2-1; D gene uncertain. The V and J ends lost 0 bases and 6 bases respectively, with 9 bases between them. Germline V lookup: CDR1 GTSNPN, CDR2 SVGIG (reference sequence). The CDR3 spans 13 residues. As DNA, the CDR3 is TGTGCCTGGAGTGTACATCTAGGCAATGAGCAGTTCTTC. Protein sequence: CAWSVHLGNEQFF.

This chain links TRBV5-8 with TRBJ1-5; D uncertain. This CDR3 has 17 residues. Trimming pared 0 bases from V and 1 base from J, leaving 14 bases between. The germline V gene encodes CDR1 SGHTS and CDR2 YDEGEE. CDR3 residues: CASSLGKGLRSNQPQHF. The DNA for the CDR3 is TGTGCCAGCAGCTTGGGAAAGGGATTACGGAGCAATCAGCCCCAGCATTTT. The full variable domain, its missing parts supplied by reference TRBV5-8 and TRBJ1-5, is EAGVTQSPTHLIKTRGQQATLRCSPISGHTSVYWYQQALGLGLQFLLWYDEGEERNRGNFPPRFSGRQFPNYSSELNVNALELEDSALYLCASSLGKGLRSNQPQHFGDGTRLSIL.

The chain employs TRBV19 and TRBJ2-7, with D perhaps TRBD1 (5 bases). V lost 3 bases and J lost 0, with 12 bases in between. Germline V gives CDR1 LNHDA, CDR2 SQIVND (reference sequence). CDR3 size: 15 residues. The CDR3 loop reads CASSMARAISYEQYF. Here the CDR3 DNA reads TGTGCCAGTAGTATGGCCAGGGCAATCTCCTACGAGCAGTACTTC.

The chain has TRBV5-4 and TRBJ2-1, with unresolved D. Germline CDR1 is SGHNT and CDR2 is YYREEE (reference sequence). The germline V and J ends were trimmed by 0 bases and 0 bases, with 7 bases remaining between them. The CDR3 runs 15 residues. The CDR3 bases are TGTGCCAGCAGCTTGGATTCGAGCTCCTACAATGAGCAGTTCTTC. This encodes CASSLDSSSYNEQFF.

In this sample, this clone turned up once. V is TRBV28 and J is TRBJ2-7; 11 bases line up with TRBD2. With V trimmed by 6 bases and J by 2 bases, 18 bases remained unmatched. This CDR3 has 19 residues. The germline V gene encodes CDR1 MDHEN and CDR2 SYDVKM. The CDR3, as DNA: TGTGCCAGCAGAGGTCCTGGGCTAGCGGGAGGCAGAATCACCTACGAGCAGTACTTC. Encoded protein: CASRGPGLAGGRITYEQYF.

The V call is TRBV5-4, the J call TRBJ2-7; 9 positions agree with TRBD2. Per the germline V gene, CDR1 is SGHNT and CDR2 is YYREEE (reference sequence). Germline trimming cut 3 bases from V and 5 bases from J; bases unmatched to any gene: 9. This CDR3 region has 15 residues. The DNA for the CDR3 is TGTGCCAGCAGCTGGAGGGCGGGAGGGCCGGACGAGCAGTACTTC. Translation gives CASSWRAGGPDEQYF.

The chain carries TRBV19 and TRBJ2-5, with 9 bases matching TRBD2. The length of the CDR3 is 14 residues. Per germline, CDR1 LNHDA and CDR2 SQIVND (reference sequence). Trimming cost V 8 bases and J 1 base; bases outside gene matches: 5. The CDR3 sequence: CASRTTSGQETQYF. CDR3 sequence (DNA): TGTGCCAGTCGTACGACTAGCGGCCAAGAGACCCAGTACTTC.

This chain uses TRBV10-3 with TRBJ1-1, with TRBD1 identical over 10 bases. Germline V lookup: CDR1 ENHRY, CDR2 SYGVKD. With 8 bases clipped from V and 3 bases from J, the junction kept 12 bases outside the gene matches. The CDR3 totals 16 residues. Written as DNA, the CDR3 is TGTGCCATCCAATCCGGGACAGGGGCGGGGGACACTGAAGCTTTCTTT. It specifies CAIQSGTGAGDTEAFF.

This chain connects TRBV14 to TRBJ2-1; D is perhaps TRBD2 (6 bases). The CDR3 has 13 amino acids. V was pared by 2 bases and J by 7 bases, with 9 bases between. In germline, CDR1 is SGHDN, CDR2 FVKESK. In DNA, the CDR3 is TGTGCCAGCAGCCAAAGCGGGCAAAATGAGCAGTTCTTC. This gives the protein CASSQSGQNEQFF. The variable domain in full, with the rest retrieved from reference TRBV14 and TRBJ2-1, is EAGVTQFPSHSVIEKGQTVTLRCDPISGHDNLYWYRRVMGKEIKFLLHFVKESKQDESGMPNNRFLAERTGGTYSTLKVQPAELEDSGVYFCASSQSGQNEQFFGPGTRLTVL.

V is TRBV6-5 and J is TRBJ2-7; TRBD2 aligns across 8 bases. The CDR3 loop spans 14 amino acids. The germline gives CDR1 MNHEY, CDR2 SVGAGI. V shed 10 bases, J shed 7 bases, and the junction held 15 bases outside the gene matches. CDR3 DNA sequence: TGTGCCACCCAGGCACGGGAGAAGCGGGGGGAGCAGTACTTC. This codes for CATQAREKRGEQYF.

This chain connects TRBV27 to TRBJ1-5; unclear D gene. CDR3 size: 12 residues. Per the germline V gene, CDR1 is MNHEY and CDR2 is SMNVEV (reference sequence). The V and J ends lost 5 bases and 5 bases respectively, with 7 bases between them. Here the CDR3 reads CASSPVDQPQHF. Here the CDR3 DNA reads TGTGCCAGCAGTCCTGTTGATCAGCCCCAGCATTTT.

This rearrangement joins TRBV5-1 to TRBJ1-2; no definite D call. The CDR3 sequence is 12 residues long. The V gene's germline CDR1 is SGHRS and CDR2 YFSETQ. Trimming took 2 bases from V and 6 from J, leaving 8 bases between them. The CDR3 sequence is CASSLNSDGYTF. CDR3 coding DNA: TGCGCCAGCAGCTTAAACAGTGATGGCTACACCTTC.

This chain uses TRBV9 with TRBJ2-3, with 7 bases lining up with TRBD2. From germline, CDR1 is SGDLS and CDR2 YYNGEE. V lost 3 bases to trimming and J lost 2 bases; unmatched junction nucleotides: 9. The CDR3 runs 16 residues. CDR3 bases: TGTGCCAGCAGCGCGTGGGGCGGGAGCCTCACAGATACGCAGTATTTT. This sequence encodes CASSAWGGSLTDTQYF.

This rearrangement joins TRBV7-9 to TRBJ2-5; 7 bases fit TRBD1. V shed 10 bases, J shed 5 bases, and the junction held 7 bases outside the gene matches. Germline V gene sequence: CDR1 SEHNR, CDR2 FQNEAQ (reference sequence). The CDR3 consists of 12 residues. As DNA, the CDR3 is TGTGCCATAACAGGGGTTTACGAGACCCAGTACTTC. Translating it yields CAITGVYETQYF.

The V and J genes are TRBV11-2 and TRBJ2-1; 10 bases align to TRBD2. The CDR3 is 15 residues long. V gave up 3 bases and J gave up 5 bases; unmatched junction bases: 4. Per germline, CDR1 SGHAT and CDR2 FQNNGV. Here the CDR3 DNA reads TGTGCCAGCAGCTTGGGGACTAGCGTTGACAATGAGCAGTTCTTC. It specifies CASSLGTSVDNEQFF.

The CDR3 here is CASSEASGSYNEQFF. The CDR3 DNA follows: TGTGCCAGCAGTGAGGCTAGCGGGAGTTACAATGAGCAGTTCTTC. The V call is TRBV6-1, the J call TRBJ2-1; 10 nucleotides agree with TRBD2. V lost 3 bases and J lost 4; bases outside the gene matches: 3. CDR3 size: 15 residues. CDR1 is MNHNS and CDR2 is SASEGT in the germline V gene.

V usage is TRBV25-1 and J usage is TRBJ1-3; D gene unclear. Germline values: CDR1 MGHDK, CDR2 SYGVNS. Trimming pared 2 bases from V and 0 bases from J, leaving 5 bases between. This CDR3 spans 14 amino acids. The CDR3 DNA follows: TGTGCCAGCAGTGAACCCGGCTCTGGAAACACCATATATTTT. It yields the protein CASSEPGSGNTIYF. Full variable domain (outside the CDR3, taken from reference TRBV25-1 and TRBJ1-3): EADIYQTPRYLVIGTGKKITLECSQTMGHDKMYWYQQDPGMELHLIHYSYGVNSTEKGDLSSESTVSRIRTEHFPLTLESARPSHTSQYLCASSEPGSGNTIYFGEGSWLTVV.

The CDR3 DNA reads as TGTGCCAGCAGTTTAAGGGACCTGGGCAATGAAAAACTGTTTTTT. This codes for CASSLRDLGNEKLFF. J is TRBJ1-4 and V is TRBV27; D is possibly TRBD1 (5 bases). CDR1 and CDR2 from the germline V gene are MNHEY and SMNVEV (reference sequence). V gave up 2 bases and J gave up 5 bases, with 12 bases separating them. The CDR3 sequence is 15 residues long.

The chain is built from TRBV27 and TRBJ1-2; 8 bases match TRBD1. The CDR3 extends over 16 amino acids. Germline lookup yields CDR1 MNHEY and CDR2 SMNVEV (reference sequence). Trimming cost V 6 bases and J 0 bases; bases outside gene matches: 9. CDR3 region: CASSPLGQGPNYGYTF. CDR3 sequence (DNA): TGTGCCAGCAGCCCACTCGGACAGGGCCCTAACTATGGCTACACCTTC.

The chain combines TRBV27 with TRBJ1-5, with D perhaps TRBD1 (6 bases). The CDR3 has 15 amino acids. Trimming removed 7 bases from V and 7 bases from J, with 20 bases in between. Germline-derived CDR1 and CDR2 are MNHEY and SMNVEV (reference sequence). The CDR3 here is CASTSYKQGLQPQHF. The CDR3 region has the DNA TGTGCCAGCACTTCCTATAAACAGGGACTGCAGCCCCAGCATTTT.

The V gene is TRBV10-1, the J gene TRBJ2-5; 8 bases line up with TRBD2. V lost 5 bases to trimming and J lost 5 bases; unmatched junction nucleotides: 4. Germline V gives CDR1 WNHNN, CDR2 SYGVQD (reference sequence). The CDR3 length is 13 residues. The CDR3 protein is CASSRTSQETQYF. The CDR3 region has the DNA TGCGCCAGCAGTAGGACTAGCCAGGAGACCCAGTACTTC.

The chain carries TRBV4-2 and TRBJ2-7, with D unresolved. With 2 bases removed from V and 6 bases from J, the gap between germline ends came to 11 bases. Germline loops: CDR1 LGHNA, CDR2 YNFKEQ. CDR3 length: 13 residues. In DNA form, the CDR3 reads TGTGCCAGCAGCCAATCTGTAGCCCTCGAGCAGTACTTC. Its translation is CASSQSVALEQYF.

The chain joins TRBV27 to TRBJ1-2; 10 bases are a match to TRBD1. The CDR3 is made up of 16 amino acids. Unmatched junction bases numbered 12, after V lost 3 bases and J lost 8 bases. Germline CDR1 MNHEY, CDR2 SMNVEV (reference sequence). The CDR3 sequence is CASSFGERQGAGGYTF. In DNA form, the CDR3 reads TGTGCCAGCAGTTTCGGAGAACGACAGGGGGCGGGGGGCTACACCTTC.

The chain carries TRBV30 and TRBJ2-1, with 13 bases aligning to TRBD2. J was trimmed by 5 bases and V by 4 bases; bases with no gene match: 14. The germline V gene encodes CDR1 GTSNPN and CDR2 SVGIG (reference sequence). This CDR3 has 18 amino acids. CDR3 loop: CAWNSRLAGGVYNNEQFF. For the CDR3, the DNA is TGTGCCTGGAACTCTCGACTAGCGGGGGGTGTCTACAACAATGAGCAGTTCTTC.

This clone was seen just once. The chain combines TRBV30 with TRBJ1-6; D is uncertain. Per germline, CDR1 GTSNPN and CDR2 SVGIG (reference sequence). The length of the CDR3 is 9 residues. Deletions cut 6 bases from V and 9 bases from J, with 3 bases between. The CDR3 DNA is TGTGCCTGTGGTTCACCCCTCCACTTT. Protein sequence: CACGSPLHF.

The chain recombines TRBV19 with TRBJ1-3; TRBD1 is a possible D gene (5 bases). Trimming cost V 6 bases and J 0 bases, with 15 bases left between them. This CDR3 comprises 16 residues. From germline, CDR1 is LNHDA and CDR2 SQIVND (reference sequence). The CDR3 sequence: CASRYGDSRSGNTIYF. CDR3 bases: TGTGCCAGTAGGTATGGAGACAGCCGCTCTGGAAACACCATATATTTT.

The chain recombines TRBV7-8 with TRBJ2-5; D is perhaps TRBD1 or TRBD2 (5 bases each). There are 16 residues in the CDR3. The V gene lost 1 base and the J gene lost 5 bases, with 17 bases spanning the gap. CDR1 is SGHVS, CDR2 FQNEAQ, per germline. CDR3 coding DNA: TGTGCCAGCAGCTTAGAGCGCTCGGGGCCATCGGAGACCCAGTACTTC. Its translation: CASSLERSGPSETQYF.

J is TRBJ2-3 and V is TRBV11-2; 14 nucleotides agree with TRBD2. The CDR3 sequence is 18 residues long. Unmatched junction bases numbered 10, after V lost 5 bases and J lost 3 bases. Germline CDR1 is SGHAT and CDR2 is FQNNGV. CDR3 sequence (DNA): TGTGCCAGCAGCCGGGGACTAGCGGGAGTGGGGCCAACAGATACGCAGTATTTT. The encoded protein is CASSRGLAGVGPTDTQYF.